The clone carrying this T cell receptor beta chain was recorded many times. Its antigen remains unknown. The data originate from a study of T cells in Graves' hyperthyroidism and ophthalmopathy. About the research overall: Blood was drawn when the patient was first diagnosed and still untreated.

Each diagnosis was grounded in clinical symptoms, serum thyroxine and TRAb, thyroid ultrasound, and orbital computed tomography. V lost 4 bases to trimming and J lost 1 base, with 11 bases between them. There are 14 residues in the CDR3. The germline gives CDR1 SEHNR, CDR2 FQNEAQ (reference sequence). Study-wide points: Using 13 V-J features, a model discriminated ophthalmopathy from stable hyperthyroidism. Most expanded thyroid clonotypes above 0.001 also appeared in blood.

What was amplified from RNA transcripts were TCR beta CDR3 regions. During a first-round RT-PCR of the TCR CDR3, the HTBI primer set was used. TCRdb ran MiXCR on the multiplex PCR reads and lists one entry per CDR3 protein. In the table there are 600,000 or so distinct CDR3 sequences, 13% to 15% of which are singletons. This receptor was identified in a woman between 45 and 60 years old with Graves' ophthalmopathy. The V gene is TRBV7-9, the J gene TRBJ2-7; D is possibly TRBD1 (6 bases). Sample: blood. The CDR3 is CASSSGQISYEQYF. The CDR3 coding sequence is TGTGCCAGCAGCTCCGGACAGATATCCTACGAGCAGTACTTC.